This paragraph covers one T cell receptor beta chain sequence. Which antigen it targets is not known. Nothing much larger sits one base from this clone, and base qualities are not available. This record belongs to a study of blood T cell repertoires in COVID-19 (dated by TCRdb to 2019 to 2021). A note on the overall study: Collaborator samples came from the United States, Italy and Spain and covered acute and convalescent phases of COVID-19. The material from the prospective study consisted of cDNA or gDNA derived from T cells, B-cell-depleted T cells, or PBMCs. Deeply sampled blood TCRbeta repertoires from subjects exposed to, actively infected with, or recovered from COVID-19 were included in the dataset. The repertoires were released in a freely available public database meant as a resource for research on the immune response to SARS-CoV-2. The samples were drawn from the first 160 participants of the ongoing ImmuneRACE study and from 950 to 1,500 subjects provided by 6 global collaborators. The sample metadata nearly always contained a de-identified subject ID, COVID-19 status, age in years and sex. Where available, HLA class I and class II types were obtained from metadata supplied by the sample provider rather than from assay-based typing. Overall study outcomes, separate from this receptor: The quantity of clinical and demographic metadata differed by source and by participant and was supplied without curation.

From the germline V gene, CDR1 is MNHEY and CDR2 is SVGEGT. The CDR3, from cysteine to phenylalanine, totals 15 residues. Just the 45-base CDR3 DNA is kept, in frame starting at base 1. Trimmed from V: 2 bases; trimmed from J: 4 bases; junction bases lacking a gene match: 2. Enrolling through a virtual design, the prospective study's participants ranged in age from roughly 18 to 90 years and lived across some 22 United States geographic areas. In the prospective study, participants were assigned to cohorts based on the clinical history participants reported in a screening survey and a study questionnaire. Recovered participants in ImmuneRACE Cohort 3 were defined as having two consecutive negative NP/OP PCR tests, clearance from a healthcare professional, or resolution of symptoms. Each participant in the prospective study had whole blood, serum and a nasopharyngeal or oropharyngeal swab collected by mobile phlebotomists. Participants in the prospective study had the option to provide additional blood draws and questionnaires over a roughly two-month period. Before DNA extraction, blood samples from the prospective study were shipped at room temperature or frozen.

TCRbeta CDR3 regions were amplified from genomic DNA by means of the immunoSEQ Assay, a bias-controlled multiplex PCR. Per the original workflow: The number of nucleated cells in each sample was estimated by amplification of reference gene primers within the assay. Sequence reads were collapsed and filtered to measure the absolute abundance of every unique TCRbeta CDR3 rearrangement. For each sample, productive Simpson clonality was calculated as the square root of Simpson's diversity index over productive rearrangements. Imported from immuneACCESS, the table was reduced by TCRdb to in-frame sequences with V and J called. These copies leave out some clones; in studies compared against another copy, an unresolved V gene accounts for under half, and the cause of the remainder is not known. V and J calls and clone size follow that table, whereas D and trimming were derived from the DNA. Recorded for this sample are 250,000 to 300,000 clones; 75% to 95% of them occurred a single time. Of the sample, 1.1% falls within the top ten clones.

The TCR sequence derives from a woman in her twenties or thirties who had recovered from COVID-19. The sequenced material came from PBMCs or T cells enriched from blood (not recorded which). The rearranged chain carries TRBV6-2 or TRBV6-3 and TRBJ2-3; TRBD1 agrees with 11 junctional bases. For the CDR3, the sequence is CASSYGTGGADTQYF. The sequenced DNA is TGTGCCAGCAGTTACGGGACAGGGGGTGCAGATACGCAGTATTTT.